The 29 T cell receptor beta chains below were found in one sample sequenced in a study of blood T cells in healthy people across ages. Using a J-beta primer mix together with a sample-barcoded 5' primer, a second PCR was run for about 6 to 11 cycles. From the 5' RACE reads, TCRdb called clonotypes with MiXCR, one entry per CDR3 protein. The sample holds about 560,000 distinct CDR3 sequences, about 27% seen once. The sample was also reused in another study, on T cells of mothers and their children.

The source material was blood. The receptors come from a boy aged 2 to 10 in good health.

This clonotype came up many times. The chain combines TRBV7-2 with TRBJ2-1; D is unclear. Germline assignment: CDR1 SGHTA and CDR2 FQGNSA. V lost 1 base and J lost 6, with 7 bases in between. CDR3 length: 13 residues. CDR3 DNA: TGTGCCAGCAGCTTAGTTCTTAGCAATGAGCAGTTCTTC. Translating it yields CASSLVLSNEQFF. The entire variable domain, with the rest obtained from reference TRBV7-2 and TRBJ2-1, is as follows: GAGVSQSPSNKVTEKGKDVELRCDPISGHTALYWYRQSLGQGLEFLIYFQGNSAPDKSGLPSDRFSAERTGGSVSTLTIQRTQQEDSAVYLCASSLVLSNEQFFGPGTRLTVL.

The chain couples TRBV11-3 to TRBJ2-7; D may be TRBD2 (6 bases). Trimming took 5 bases from V and 3 from J, leaving 14 bases between them. The germline gives CDR1 SGHNT, CDR2 YENEEA. The CDR3 has 14 amino acids. This CDR3 is CASSLRGEDYEQYF. The CDR3 DNA sequence: TGTGCCAGCAGCCTTCGCGGGGAGGACTACGAGCAGTACTTC.

The rearrangement uses TRBV27 and TRBJ1-6, with TRBD1 matching 8 bases. The V segment lost 5 bases and the J segment 4 bases; nucleotides outside the gene matches: 7. CDR1 is MNHEY and CDR2 is SMNVEV in the germline V gene (reference sequence). The CDR3 extends over 16 amino acids. DNA for the CDR3: TGTGCCAGCAGTGGAAGGACAGGGTATTATAATTCACCCCTCCACTTT. Translating it yields CASSGRTGYYNSPLHF.

In this sample, this clonotype turned up a few times. The chain joins TRBV20-1 to TRBJ2-4; TRBD1 matches 8 bases. Unmatched junction bases numbered 11, after V lost 3 bases and J lost 4 bases. Germline V lookup: CDR1 DFQATT, CDR2 SNEGSKA (reference sequence). This CDR3 contains 16 residues. The CDR3 DNA reads TGCAGTGCTAGGGACGATCACGGGACAGGAAAAAACATTCAGTACTTC. Its translation: CSARDDHGTGKNIQYF.

The V call is TRBV10-3, the J call TRBJ1-4; 7 bases map to TRBD1. Germline CDR1 reads ENHRY; CDR2 reads SYGVKD. V dropped 6 bases and J dropped 6; count of bases not matched to a gene: 7. The CDR3 covers 14 residues. The CDR3 nucleotides read TGTGCCATCAGCCCAGAGGGGACAGATGAAAAACTGTTTTTT. Amino acids: CAISPEGTDEKLFF.

This clonotype was seen a few times. The chain links TRBV6-5 to TRBJ1-4, with D possibly matching TRBD1 (5 bases). Germline-derived CDR1 and CDR2 are MNHEY and SVGAGI. CDR3 length: 15 residues. V dropped 4 bases and J dropped 6 bases, with 15 bases sitting between them. The CDR3 loop is CASSSLNSGYEKLFF. DNA of the CDR3: TGTGCCAGCAGTTCCCTCAACTCAGGGTATGAAAAACTGTTTTTT.

The rearrangement joins TRBV15 to TRBJ2-7; TRBD1 agrees at 10 bases. Germline V gene lookup returns CDR1 LNHNV and CDR2 YYDKDF (reference sequence). Trimming cost V 5 bases and J 8 bases; bases outside gene matches: 12. The CDR3 consists of 15 residues. The CDR3 protein is CATSPGTGAGFKQYF. The CDR3 bases are TGTGCCACCAGCCCTGGGACAGGGGCCGGTTTCAAGCAGTACTTC.

The chain joins TRBV30 to TRBJ2-2; unclear D gene. Per the germline V gene, CDR1 is GTSNPN and CDR2 is SVGIG (reference sequence). V lost 1 base to trimming and J lost 6 bases, with 6 bases between them. The CDR3 is 12 residues long. The CDR3 protein is CAWSGDSGELFF. The CDR3 bases are TGTGCCTGGAGTGGGGATTCCGGGGAGCTGTTTTTT.

Here the CDR3 reads CASSFETQSYGYTF. CDR3 nucleotide sequence: TGCGCCAGCAGCTTTGAAACACAGAGCTATGGCTACACCTTC. The rearrangement links TRBV5-1 to TRBJ1-2; D ambiguous. CDR3 length equals 14 residues. CDR1 and CDR2 (germline): SGHRS, YFSETQ. The germline V and J ends were trimmed by 2 bases and 4 bases, with 12 bases remaining between them.

This sequence joins TRBV20-1 and TRBJ1-1; possible D gene TRBD1, 5 bases. This CDR3 has 12 residues. The germline gives CDR1 DFQATT, CDR2 SNEGSKA (reference sequence). V was clipped by 3 bases and J by 8 bases, with 13 bases between them. The CDR3 DNA sequence: TGCAGTGCTAGGGAGAGGGACTTAGAAGCTTTCTTT. This translates into CSARERDLEAFF.

This chain links TRBV7-2 with TRBJ2-7; 7 bases align to TRBD2. The CDR3 has 14 residues. Germline-derived CDR1 and CDR2 are SGHTA and FQGNSA. Losses at the gene ends were 5 bases for V and 2 bases for J; bases not matched to a gene: 6. The CDR3 sequence: CASSHGGIAYEQYF. The CDR3, as DNA: TGTGCCAGCAGCCACGGGGGGATCGCCTACGAGCAGTACTTC.

This clonotype has only a few counts. V gene TRBV15 combines with J gene TRBJ2-7, with TRBD2 matching over 8 bases. The junction had 3 bases not matched to a gene; V was cut back by 1 base and J by 4 bases. In germline, CDR1 is LNHNV, CDR2 YYDKDF (reference sequence). This CDR3 contains 14 residues. The CDR3 DNA is TGTGCCACCAGCAGAGCCAGCGGGGGTTACGAGCAGTACTTC. Amino acid sequence: CATSRASGGYEQYF.

This clonotype was observed a handful of times. The genes are TRBV7-9 and TRBJ2-3; no definite D call. Per the germline V gene, CDR1 is SEHNR and CDR2 is FQNEAQ (reference sequence). The germline V and J ends were trimmed by 3 bases and 0 bases, with 7 bases remaining between them. This CDR3 region has 14 residues. CDR3 sequence: CASSFNPSTDTQYF. The CDR3 DNA is TGTGCCAGCAGCTTCAACCCTAGCACAGATACGCAGTATTTT.

This clonotype was counted a few times. CDR3 DNA: TGTGCCAGCAGCTTGGAGGTGGCGAACAATGAGCAGTTCTTC. Its protein is CASSLEVANNEQFF. This chain joins TRBV5-4 and TRBJ2-1, with D unclear. Trimming removed 0 bases at V and 5 bases at J, with 9 bases between. CDR3 length: 14 amino acids. Germline CDR1 SGHNT, CDR2 YYREEE (reference sequence).

The rearrangement links TRBV11-2 to TRBJ2-3; 7 positions agree with TRBD1. J was trimmed by 5 bases and V by 5 bases; bases with no gene match: 10. The CDR3 length is 15 residues. Germline CDR1 SGHAT, CDR2 FQNNGV. CDR3 sequence: CASSTTGMVIDTQYF. The CDR3 bases are TGTGCCAGCAGCACGACAGGGATGGTCATAGATACGCAGTATTTT.

The chain employs TRBV29-1 and TRBJ2-7; D uncertain. CDR1 and CDR2 from the germline V gene are SQVTM and ANQGSEA. The V end was cut by 7 bases, the J end by 3 bases, with 13 bases between. This CDR3 comprises 12 residues. CDR3 residues: CSGFGQHYEQYF. In DNA, the CDR3 is TGCAGCGGATTTGGGCAGCACTACGAGCAGTACTTC.

CDR3 protein: CASSLSRVIDYGYTF. CDR3 nucleotides: TGTGCCAGCAGCCTAAGTCGGGTGATCGACTATGGCTACACCTTC. V and J are TRBV3-1 and TRBJ1-2; D gene uncertain. CDR1 and CDR2 (germline): LGHDT, YNNKEL (reference sequence). CDR3 size: 15 residues. V was shortened by 4 bases and J by 3 bases, with 15 bases between the two germline ends.

This clonotype was observed a few times. The genes are TRBV12-5 and TRBJ2-1; 11 positions agree with TRBD2. This CDR3 comprises 18 residues. The V segment lost 5 bases and the J segment 3 bases; nucleotides outside the gene matches: 12. CDR1 LGHNT and CDR2 FRNRAP come from the germline V gene. In DNA, the CDR3 is TGTGCTAGTGGTACGGAGCGAATTACTAGCGGGGGCTACAATGAGCAGTTCTTC. Its protein is CASGTERITSGGYNEQFF.

The genes are TRBV3-1 and TRBJ2-7; TRBD2 might be the D (5 bases). Germline V gives CDR1 LGHDT, CDR2 YNNKEL (reference sequence). The ends were cut back, 3 bases at V and 9 bases at J, with 12 bases in the middle. This CDR3 has 12 amino acids. The CDR3 sequence is CASSQEGRVQYF. In DNA form, the CDR3 reads TGTGCCAGCAGCCAGGAAGGGCGGGTGCAGTACTTC.

Only a few counts were recorded for this clonotype. The rearrangement links TRBV29-1 to TRBJ1-5, with D maybe TRBD1 (5 bases). Per the germline V gene, CDR1 is SQVTM and CDR2 is ANQGSEA. The CDR3 spans 15 residues. V was clipped by 5 bases and J by 7 bases, with 21 bases between them. The CDR3 sequence: CSVWLRGRAGQPQHF. CDR3 in DNA: TGCAGCGTTTGGTTACGGGGGAGGGCAGGGCAGCCCCAGCATTTT.

This clonotype was counted between two and nine times. The V and J genes are TRBV4-1 and TRBJ2-3; maybe TRBD1 (5 bases). The V end was cut by 0 bases, the J end by 4 bases, with 14 bases between. Germline CDR1 MGHRA, CDR2 YSYEKL. This CDR3 spans 16 amino acids. CDR3 protein: CASSQDSSGYADTQYF. CDR3 nucleotide sequence: TGCGCCAGCAGCCAAGATTCGTCAGGGTACGCAGATACGCAGTATTTT.

This clonotype was found a few times. The V gene is TRBV29-1, the J gene TRBJ1-2, with no clear D. V shed 4 bases and J shed 0 bases, with 12 bases lying between them. The CDR3 contains 14 residues. Germline lookup yields CDR1 SQVTM and CDR2 ANQGSEA. The CDR3 DNA sequence: TGCAGCGTTGGCTACGGCCCTGCTAACTATGGCTACACCTTC. Amino acid sequence: CSVGYGPANYGYTF.

This chain uses TRBV24-1 with TRBJ2-7, with D uncertain. The germline gives CDR1 KGHDR, CDR2 SFDVKD. V gave up 12 bases and J gave up 2 bases, with 19 bases separating them. The CDR3 has 14 residues. This CDR3 is CAPTSQDHPYEQYF. The CDR3 DNA reads TGTGCCCCCACATCGCAGGACCATCCCTACGAGCAGTACTTC.

As DNA, the CDR3 is TGTGCCAGCAGTTACAGTATAGGACTCAAAAACAATGAGCAGTTCTTC. It encodes CASSYSIGLKNNEQFF. The chain couples TRBV6-8 to TRBJ2-1; TRBD2 might be the D (5 bases). Germline V CDR1 and CDR2: MNHGY, SAAAGT. The CDR3 has 16 residues. Trimming shortened V by 2 bases and J by 5 bases, and 16 bases separated the two germline ends.

The chain links TRBV7-2 to TRBJ2-2; the D is unclear. Per the germline V gene, CDR1 is SGHTA and CDR2 is FQGNSA. The CDR3 is 14 residues long. The V end lost 5 bases, the J end lost 1 base, and 8 bases lay between the germline ends. As DNA, the CDR3 is TGTGCCAGCAGCACCCCAGAGAACACCGGGGAGCTGTTTTTT. The encoded protein is CASSTPENTGELFF.

This clonotype was counted between two and nine times. A much larger clone differs from this one at a single base, so this may be a read error. V is TRBV7-6 and J is TRBJ2-5, with D unresolved. The CDR3 is 13 residues long. Germline assignment: CDR1 SGHVS and CDR2 FNYEAQ. CDR3 sequence (DNA): TGTGCCAGCAGCCCATTTTTCGGTGAGACCCGGTACTTC. Translation: CASSPFFGETRYF.

This clonotype has a handful of counts. J is TRBJ2-1 and V is TRBV7-9, with TRBD2 matching over 8 bases. Losses at the gene ends were 6 bases for V and 0 bases for J; bases not matched to a gene: 7. Per germline, CDR1 SEHNR and CDR2 FQNEAQ (reference sequence). The CDR3 has 16 residues. The CDR3 here is CASRKAGGPSYNEQFF. CDR3 DNA sequence: TGTGCCAGCAGAAAGGCGGGGGGCCCCTCCTACAATGAGCAGTTCTTC.

Only a few counts were recorded for this clonotype. V usage is TRBV27 and J usage is TRBJ1-1; unclear D gene. V lost 2 bases and J lost 8, with 6 bases in between. The germline gives CDR1 MNHEY, CDR2 SMNVEV (reference sequence). The CDR3 sequence is 11 residues long. CDR3 protein: CASSLGNEAFF. The DNA for the CDR3 is TGTGCCAGCAGTTTAGGGAACGAAGCTTTCTTT.

This clonotype appeared many times. The V call is TRBV10-3, the J call TRBJ2-1; TRBD2 matches 10 bases. This CDR3 is 15 amino acids long. V was pared by 5 bases and J by 6 bases, with 7 bases of the junction left unmatched. From germline, CDR1 is ENHRY and CDR2 SYGVKD. In nucleotides, the CDR3 is TGTGCCATCAGTCTAGCGGGAGTTTCAGGCAATGAGCAGTTCTTC. It yields the protein CAISLAGVSGNEQFF.